This TCR beta chain was recovered during a study of T cells in Graves' hyperthyroidism and ophthalmopathy. Graves' hyperthyroidism was deemed stable absent ophthalmopathy progression within 18 months. Exclusion of a patient resulted from uncontrolled infection, other autoimmune disease, pregnancy or lactation. Diagnosing involved the use of clinical symptoms, serum thyroxine and TRAb, thyroid ultrasound and orbital computed tomography. Study observations and caveats: With a median lead of around 5.9 months before onset, the model predicted ophthalmopathy.

This clonotype was detected many times. What it binds is unknown. Germline values: CDR1 SGHAT, CDR2 FQNNGV. Between the trimmed V and J ends, which lost 5 bases and 0 bases, there was a span of 11 bases. The CDR3 is 14 residues long. Authors of the study amplified TCR beta CDR3 regions from RNA transcripts. The TCR CDR3 first-round RT-PCR relied on the HTBI primer set. MiXCR, applied by TCRdb to the multiplex PCR reads, yields one record per CDR3 protein. The sample lists a few hundred thousand distinct CDR3 sequences; 15% to 18% were seen once. The chain has TRBV11-2 and TRBJ2-7; D is possibly TRBD1 (5 bases). This TCR derives from a woman younger than 45 with Graves' hyperthyroidism. Sequenced material: blood. CDR3 in amino acids: CASSPLDSSYEQYF. The CDR3 DNA follows: TGTGCCAGCAGCCCTCTCGACAGCTCCTACGAGCAGTACTTC.